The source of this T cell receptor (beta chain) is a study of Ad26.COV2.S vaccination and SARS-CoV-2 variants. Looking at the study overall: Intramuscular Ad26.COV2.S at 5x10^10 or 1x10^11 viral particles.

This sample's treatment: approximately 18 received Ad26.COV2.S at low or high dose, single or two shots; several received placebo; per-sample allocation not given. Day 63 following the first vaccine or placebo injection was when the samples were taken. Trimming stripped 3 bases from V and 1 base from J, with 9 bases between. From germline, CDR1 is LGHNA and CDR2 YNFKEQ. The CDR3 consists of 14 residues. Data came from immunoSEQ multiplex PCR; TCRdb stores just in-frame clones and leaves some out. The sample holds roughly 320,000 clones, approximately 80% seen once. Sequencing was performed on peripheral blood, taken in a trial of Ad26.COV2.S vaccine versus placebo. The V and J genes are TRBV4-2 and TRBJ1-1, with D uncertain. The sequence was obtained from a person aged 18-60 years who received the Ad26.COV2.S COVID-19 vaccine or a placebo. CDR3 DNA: TGTGCCAGCAGCCAGGCGAGAGGGAACACTGAAGCTTTCTTT. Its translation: CASSQARGNTEAFF.